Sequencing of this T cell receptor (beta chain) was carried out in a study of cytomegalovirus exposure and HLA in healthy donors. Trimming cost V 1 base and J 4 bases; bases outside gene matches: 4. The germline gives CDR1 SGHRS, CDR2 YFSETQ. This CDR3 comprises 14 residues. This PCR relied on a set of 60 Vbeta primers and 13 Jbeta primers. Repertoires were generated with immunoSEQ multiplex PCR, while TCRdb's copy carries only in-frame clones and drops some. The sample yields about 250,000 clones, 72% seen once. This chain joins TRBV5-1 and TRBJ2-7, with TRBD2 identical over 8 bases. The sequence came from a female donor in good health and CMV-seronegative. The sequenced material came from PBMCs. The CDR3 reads CASSLRGGSYEQYF. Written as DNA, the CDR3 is TGCGCCAGCAGCTTGCGGGGGGGCTCGTACGAGCAGTACTTC.